This TCR beta chain was sequenced for a study of human T cells and chemical hapten exposure. Overall study context: 2% DPC was applied to around 2 cm by around 2 cm of upper inner arm skin for sensitization.

As the library was built, unique molecular identifiers were attached to individual cDNA molecules. MiXCR was run by TCRdb on the RACE reads, yielding one entry per CDR3 protein. The profile shows around 120,000 distinct CDR3 sequences, around 13% of them singletons. The CDR3 extends over 11 amino acids. V was shortened by 7 bases and J by 1 base, with 7 bases between the two germline ends. Germline lookup yields CDR1 SQVTM and CDR2 ANQGSEA. The study, taken as a whole, reports: Sensitizing with DPC caused no change in TCRs above 1 in 1000 frequency.

Time point of the sample: patch test 1, 2 weeks after DPC sensitization. Treatment given: therapeutic diphenylcyclopropenone sensitization with weekly scalp DPC. The table lists this clonotype with many counts. Its antigen is undetermined. V gene TRBV29-1 combines with J gene TRBJ1-1, with no clear D. This clonotype was sampled from a young man with alopecia areata. Some clones in this sample may be carry-over from other donors' samples. The material sequenced was whole blood, taken in connection with sensitization to the hapten diphenylcyclopropenone (DPC). CDR3 protein: CSGQTNTEAFF. Written as DNA, the CDR3 is TGCAGCGGGCAGACGAACACTGAAGCTTTCTTT.